Shown below are 31 T cell receptor beta chains from a single sample sequenced in a study of cytomegalovirus exposure and HLA in healthy donors. The PCR contained 60 Vbeta and 13 Jbeta primers. TCRdb's copy holds only in-frame clones and misses some; the assay was immunoSEQ multiplex PCR. Its table records 150,000 or so clones. The specimen sequenced was PBMCs. The receptors shown here come from a woman in her forties or fifties in good health and CMV-seronegative.

The chain combines TRBV5-3 with TRBJ2-1, with D possibly being TRBD2 (5 bases). TRBV5-3 is designated an ORF whose function remains uncertain. The ends were cut back, 1 base at V and 1 base at J, with 12 bases in the middle. The CDR3 is made up of 16 amino acids. The CDR3 reads CARSLLLAGSYNEQFF. The CDR3 nucleotides read TGTGCCAGAAGCTTGTTGCTAGCAGGTTCCTACAATGAGCAGTTCTTC.

V gene TRBV5-1 combines with J gene TRBJ2-1; 9 bases are a match to TRBD2. The CDR3 covers 14 residues. With V trimmed by 2 bases and J by 5 bases, 2 bases remained unmatched. Germline assignment: CDR1 SGHRS and CDR2 YFSETQ. CDR3 DNA: TGCGCCAGCAGCTTTCCTAGCGGGGACAATGAGCAGTTCTTC. Amino acid sequence: CASSFPSGDNEQFF.

The chain employs TRBV11-2 and TRBJ2-3, with D uncertain. The V gene lost 1 base and the J gene lost 1 base, with 6 bases spanning the gap. Germline CDR1 and CDR2: SGHAT and FQNNGV. There are 14 residues in the CDR3. CDR3 loop: CASSLGGGTDTQYF. The CDR3, as DNA: TGTGCCAGCAGCTTAGGCGGAGGCACAGATACGCAGTATTTT.

The rearrangement uses TRBV7-8 and TRBJ1-2; D uncertain. Germline values: CDR1 SGHVS, CDR2 FQNEAQ. Trimming removed 1 base at V and 4 bases at J, with 16 bases between. This CDR3 contains 16 residues. The CDR3 loop is CASSLEEGRGPYGYTF. The CDR3 nucleotides read TGTGCCAGCAGCTTAGAGGAGGGCCGAGGCCCCTATGGCTACACCTTC.

The chain uses TRBV5-1 and TRBJ1-2, with 7 bases aligning to TRBD1. CDR3 length equals 15 residues. CDR1 is SGHRS and CDR2 is YFSETQ in the germline V gene. V lost 2 bases to trimming and J lost 6 bases; unmatched junction nucleotides: 10. Here the CDR3 reads CASSFLQGGVNGYTF. The CDR3 nucleotides are TGCGCCAGCAGCTTTCTTCAGGGGGGAGTTAATGGCTACACCTTC.

V usage is TRBV29-1 and J usage is TRBJ2-7; 7 bases are a match to TRBD1. Germline values: CDR1 SQVTM, CDR2 ANQGSEA. The ends lost 6 bases at V and 0 bases at J; junction bases unmatched: 5. This CDR3 spans 13 amino acids. CDR3 nucleotide sequence: TGCAGCGTCGGGGACAGAAACTCCTACGAGCAGTACTTC. Its translation: CSVGDRNSYEQYF.

CDR3 sequence (DNA): TGTGCCAGCAGCTTGAGTCAGGCATCCTACGAGCAGTACTTC. Protein: CASSLSQASYEQYF. V gene TRBV7-9 combines with J gene TRBJ2-7; D remains ambiguous. Germline assignment: CDR1 SEHNR and CDR2 FQNEAQ (reference sequence). This CDR3 is 14 amino acids long. Trimming shortened V by 3 bases and J by 1 base, and 10 bases separated the two germline ends.

The V gene is TRBV14, the J gene TRBJ2-1; 7 positions agree with TRBD1. The junction had 5 bases not matched to a gene; V was cut back by 3 bases and J by 3 bases. The CDR3 contains 15 residues. In germline, CDR1 is SGHDN, CDR2 FVKESK. The CDR3 here is CASSHPGTDYNEQFF. CDR3 DNA sequence: TGTGCCAGCAGCCACCCCGGGACAGACTACAATGAGCAGTTCTTC.

The chain recombines TRBV5-1 with TRBJ1-6, with D tentatively TRBD1 (6 bases). V was cut by 1 base and J by 0 bases, with 8 bases left in between. Looked up from germline, CDR1 is SGHRS and CDR2 is YFSETQ. The CDR3 sequence is 16 residues long. As DNA, the CDR3 is TGCGCCAGCAGCTTGAGGGGGTTCTCCTATAATTCACCCCTCCACTTT. Its protein product is CASSLRGFSYNSPLHF.

The chain is built from TRBV5-4 and TRBJ2-3; the D gene is possibly TRBD2 (6 bases). Germline V gene data show CDR1 as SGHNT and CDR2 as YYREEE (reference sequence). Trimming stripped 2 bases from V and 0 bases from J, with 16 bases between. The CDR3 runs to 17 residues. CDR3 bases: TGTGCCAGCAGCTTATCCGCGGGACTCAGCAGCACAGATACGCAGTATTTT. It codes for CASSLSAGLSSTDTQYF.

The rearrangement uses TRBV10-1 and TRBJ1-1, with D uncertain. V lost 5 bases to trimming and J lost 0 bases, with 4 bases between them. This CDR3 is 12 amino acids long. Germline CDR1 WNHNN, CDR2 SYGVQD (reference sequence). CDR3 amino acids: CASSLMNTEAFF. The CDR3 bases are TGCGCCAGCAGTCTTATGAACACTGAAGCTTTCTTT.

The chain combines TRBV19 with TRBJ1-1; a possible D gene is TRBD1 (5 bases). V was shortened by 1 base and J by 7 bases, with 7 bases between the two germline ends. Germline V gene sequence: CDR1 LNHDA, CDR2 SQIVND (reference sequence). The CDR3 runs to 12 residues. Here the CDR3 DNA reads TGTGCCAGTAGTATAGTGGGGGGTGAAGCTTTCTTT. Residues: CASSIVGGEAFF. The complete variable domain, with remaining parts taken from reference TRBV19 and TRBJ1-1, reads DGGITQSPKYLFRKEGQNVTLSCEQNLNHDAMYWYRQDPGQGLRLIYYSQIVNDFQKGDIAEGYSVSREKKESFPLTVTSAQKNPTAFYLCASSIVGGEAFFGQGTRLTVV.

CDR3 protein: CASSQDIAANYGYTF. In DNA form, the CDR3 reads TGTGCCAGCAGCCAAGATATCGCAGCGAACTATGGCTACACCTTC. The chain couples TRBV4-2 to TRBJ1-2; no reliable D call. In germline, CDR1 is LGHNA, CDR2 YNFKEQ. With 0 bases removed from V and 2 bases from J, the gap between germline ends came to 10 bases. The CDR3 is made up of 15 amino acids.

J is TRBJ2-1 and V is TRBV7-3; TRBD2 agrees at 7 bases. Looked up from germline, CDR1 is SGHTA and CDR2 is FQGTGA. J lost 7 bases, V lost 5 bases, and 17 bases had no gene match. This CDR3 contains 17 residues. For the CDR3, the DNA is TGTGCCAGCAGCCCGCGGGGGATTGGGAGGGCGGGTAATGAGCAGTTCTTC. Its translation: CASSPRGIGRAGNEQFF.

The rearrangement uses TRBV5-1 and TRBJ2-1; D is perhaps TRBD1 (5 bases). The length of the CDR3 is 14 residues. Per germline, CDR1 SGHRS and CDR2 YFSETQ. The germline V and J ends were trimmed by 0 bases and 1 base, with 5 bases remaining between them. The CDR3 DNA is TGCGCCAGCAGCTTGGGACAGTCCTACAATGAGCAGTTCTTC. This encodes CASSLGQSYNEQFF.

The V and J genes are TRBV30 and TRBJ1-5; no clear D gene. This CDR3 is 13 amino acids long. Trimming pared 1 base from V and 5 bases from J, leaving 9 bases between. In germline, CDR1 is GTSNPN, CDR2 SVGIG (reference sequence). CDR3 sequence (DNA): TGTGCCTGGAGTGCAGCCCAGGATCAGCCCCAGCATTTT. This sequence encodes CAWSAAQDQPQHF.

The rearrangement links TRBV9 to TRBJ1-4; TRBD1 aligns across 9 bases. CDR1 is SGDLS and CDR2 is YYNGEE in the germline V gene. The CDR3 has 15 amino acids. The trim removed 3 bases at V and 6 bases at J, leaving 6 bases unmatched. The CDR3 here is CASSATGGAYEKLFF. DNA for the CDR3: TGTGCCAGCAGCGCCACAGGGGGCGCTTATGAAAAACTGTTTTTT.

The rearrangement joins TRBV9 to TRBJ2-5; 7 bases match TRBD1. This CDR3 has 14 amino acids. V lost 4 bases and J lost 5; bases outside the gene matches: 8. Germline assignment: CDR1 SGDLS and CDR2 YYNGEE. Here the CDR3 DNA reads TGTGCCAGCAGCAAGACAGGGTGGGGGGAGACCCAGTACTTC. It encodes CASSKTGWGETQYF.

The chain recombines TRBV7-2 with TRBJ1-4, with D possibly being TRBD1 (5 bases). This CDR3 has 14 amino acids. Germline CDR1 reads SGHTA; CDR2 reads FQGNSA. The V gene lost 5 bases and the J gene lost 5 bases, with 12 bases spanning the gap. DNA for the CDR3: TGTGCCAGCAGCGTGACGAAGGGGAATGAAAAACTGTTTTTT. Protein sequence: CASSVTKGNEKLFF. The whole variable domain, remainder taken from reference TRBV7-2 and TRBJ1-4, is GAGVSQSPSNKVTEKGKDVELRCDPISGHTALYWYRQSLGQGLEFLIYFQGNSAPDKSGLPSDRFSAERTGGSVSTLTIQRTQQEDSAVYLCASSVTKGNEKLFFGSGTQLSVL.

The rearrangement links TRBV5-1 to TRBJ2-5; 11 positions match TRBD2. Trimming took 5 bases from V and 3 from J; bases not matched to a gene: 6. The CDR3 loop spans 15 amino acids. Per the germline V gene, CDR1 is SGHRS and CDR2 is YFSETQ. As DNA, the CDR3 is TGCGCCAGCAGGGCCGGGACTAGCGGAGAAGAGACCCAGTACTTC. Its protein is CASRAGTSGEETQYF.

The rearrangement links TRBV5-6 to TRBJ1-1; no reliable D call. CDR1 SGHDT and CDR2 YYEEEE come from the germline V gene. This CDR3 is 13 amino acids long. V was cut by 2 bases and J by 6 bases, with 11 bases left in between. CDR3 sequence: CASSFGRFSEAFF. The CDR3 nucleotides read TGTGCCAGCAGCTTTGGCAGATTTTCTGAAGCTTTCTTT.

This chain joins TRBV28 and TRBJ2-1; 7 bases align to TRBD1. The CDR3 spans 15 residues. The germline CDR1 and CDR2 sequences are MDHEN and SYDVKM. The V gene end was trimmed by 5 bases and the J gene end by 3 bases; junction bases not matched to a gene: 7. CDR3 residues: CASSPTDRIYNEQFF. Written as DNA, the CDR3 is TGTGCCAGCAGTCCGACGGACAGGATCTACAATGAGCAGTTCTTC.

This chain uses TRBV18 with TRBJ2-4; 9 bases are a match to TRBD2. The germline V gene encodes CDR1 KGHSH and CDR2 LQKENI. The CDR3 is 19 residues long. The V segment lost 5 bases and the J segment 0 bases; nucleotides outside the gene matches: 14. The CDR3 region is CASSNSGGPIFIAKNIQYF. CDR3 coding DNA: TGTGCCAGCTCAAACAGCGGGGGGCCAATTTTTATAGCCAAAAACATTCAGTACTTC.

This chain joins TRBV19 and TRBJ1-5; D gene ambiguous. Germline V lookup: CDR1 LNHDA, CDR2 SQIVND (reference sequence). The CDR3 covers 15 residues. Trimming took 6 bases from V and 3 from J, leaving 15 bases between them. The CDR3 loop is CASRDLLGNNQPQHF. The CDR3 coding sequence is TGTGCCAGTAGGGACTTATTAGGGAACAATCAGCCCCAGCATTTT. Using reference TRBV19 and TRBJ1-5 for the parts outside the CDR3, the full variable domain is DGGITQSPKYLFRKEGQNVTLSCEQNLNHDAMYWYRQDPGQGLRLIYYSQIVNDFQKGDIAEGYSVSREKKESFPLTVTSAQKNPTAFYLCASRDLLGNNQPQHFGDGTRLSIL.

V gene TRBV7-9 combines with J gene TRBJ2-7, with D tentatively TRBD2 (5 bases). This CDR3 has 12 amino acids. Trimming shortened V by 5 bases and J by 4 bases, and 9 bases separated the two germline ends. The germline V gene encodes CDR1 SEHNR and CDR2 FQNEAQ (reference sequence). The CDR3 region is CASSVAGYEQYF. The DNA of the CDR3 is TGTGCCAGCAGCGTGGCGGGTTACGAGCAGTACTTC.

This chain joins TRBV9 and TRBJ2-7, with 9 bases fitting TRBD2. Per the germline V gene, CDR1 is SGDLS and CDR2 is YYNGEE. The CDR3 extends over 15 amino acids. V lost 0 bases to trimming and J lost 6 bases; unmatched junction nucleotides: 7. In DNA, the CDR3 is TGTGCCAGCAGCGTAGGAGTTGCGGGAGGGGTCGAGCAGTACTTC. Translation: CASSVGVAGGVEQYF.

This chain links TRBV11-2 with TRBJ1-3; no definite D call. CDR3 length equals 15 residues. Germline V gene sequence: CDR1 SGHAT, CDR2 FQNNGV. V lost 2 bases and J lost 2, with 10 bases in between. The CDR3 spells CASSLFGGPGNTIYF. The CDR3 coding sequence is TGTGCCAGCAGCTTATTTGGTGGGCCTGGAAACACCATATATTTT. Full variable domain (missing parts from reference TRBV11-2 and TRBJ1-3): EAGVAQSPRYKIIEKRQSVAFWCNPISGHATLYWYQQILGQGPKLLIQFQNNGVVDDSQLPKDRFSAERLKGVDSTLKIQPAKLEDSAVYLCASSLFGGPGNTIYFGEGSWLTVV.

The chain combines TRBV7-2 with TRBJ2-7; D is possibly TRBD2 (5 bases). Germline CDR1 SGHTA, CDR2 FQGNSA. V gave up 5 bases and J gave up 0 bases, with 11 bases separating them. CDR3 length equals 14 residues. CDR3 region: CASSRSANSYEQYF. The CDR3 DNA is TGTGCCAGCAGCCGTAGCGCTAACTCCTACGAGCAGTACTTC.

The gene calls are TRBV4-1 and TRBJ2-3; 9 nucleotides line up with TRBD1. The CDR3 contains 16 residues. Germline CDR1 is MGHRA and CDR2 is YSYEKL. V shed 8 bases and J 3 bases; nucleotides not matched to a gene: 12. The CDR3: CASGGTGKSGTDTQYF. The CDR3 DNA follows: TGCGCCAGCGGGGGGACAGGGAAAAGTGGGACAGATACGCAGTATTTT.

V gene TRBV5-1 combines with J gene TRBJ2-2; 10 positions agree with TRBD1. V shed 3 bases, J shed 5 bases, and the junction held 1 base outside the gene matches. This CDR3 has 14 amino acids. The germline V gene encodes CDR1 SGHRS and CDR2 YFSETQ. The CDR3 protein is CASSWTGGTGELFF. The CDR3 nucleotides read TGCGCCAGCAGCTGGACAGGGGGAACCGGGGAGCTGTTTTTT.

The CDR3 DNA is TGTGCCAGCAGTGAATGGGGAGGGGACACCGGGGAGCTGTTTTTT. It encodes CASSEWGGDTGELFF. This sequence joins TRBV2 and TRBJ2-2, with 7 bases identical to TRBD2. The CDR3 totals 15 residues. Germline CDR1 SNHLY, CDR2 FYNNEI. V dropped 2 bases and J dropped 3; count of bases not matched to a gene: 3.